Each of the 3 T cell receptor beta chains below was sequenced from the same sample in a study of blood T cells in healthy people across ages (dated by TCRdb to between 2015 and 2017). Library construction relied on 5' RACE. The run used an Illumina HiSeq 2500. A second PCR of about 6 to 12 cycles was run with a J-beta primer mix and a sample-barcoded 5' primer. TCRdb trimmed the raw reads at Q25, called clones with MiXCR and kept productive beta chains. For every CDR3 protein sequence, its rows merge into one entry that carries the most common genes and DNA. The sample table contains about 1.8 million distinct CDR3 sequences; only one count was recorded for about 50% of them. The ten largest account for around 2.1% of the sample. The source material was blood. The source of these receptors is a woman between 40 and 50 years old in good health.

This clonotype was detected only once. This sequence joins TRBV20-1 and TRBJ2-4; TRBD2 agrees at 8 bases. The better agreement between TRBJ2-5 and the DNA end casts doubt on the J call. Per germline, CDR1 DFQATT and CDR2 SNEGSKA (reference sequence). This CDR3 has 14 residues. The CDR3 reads CSARSLAEGETQYF. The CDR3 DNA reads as TGCAGTGCTAGGTCACTAGCGGAGGGGGAGACCCAGTACTTC.

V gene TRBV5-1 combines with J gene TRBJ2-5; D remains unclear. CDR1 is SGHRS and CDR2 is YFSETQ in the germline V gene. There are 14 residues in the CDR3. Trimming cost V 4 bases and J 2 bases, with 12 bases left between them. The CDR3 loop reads CASSTRTEQETQYF. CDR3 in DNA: TGCGCCAGCAGCACGCGGACGGAACAAGAGACCCAGTACTTC.

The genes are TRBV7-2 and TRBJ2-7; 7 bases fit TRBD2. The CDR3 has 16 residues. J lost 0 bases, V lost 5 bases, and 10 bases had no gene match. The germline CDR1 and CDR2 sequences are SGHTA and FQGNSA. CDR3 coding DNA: TGTGCCAGCAGCCCCCGGTTGGGCGGGGGCTCCTACGAGCAGTACTTC. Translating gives CASSPRLGGGSYEQYF.